This TCR beta chain came from a study of cytomegalovirus exposure and HLA in healthy donors (dated by TCRdb to the late 2010s). For the study in its entirety: According to a later analysis, the 100 to 150 validation repertoires were produced on the same platform as the 700 or so repertoires of the first cohort. The study aimed to test whether signatures of past pathogen exposure could be identified by cataloging public T cell receptors. In addition to the first cohort of around 670 subjects, a separate validation cohort of 130 or so different subjects was used. The study combined high-throughput TCR immunosequencing, statistical association of individual TCRs with disease status, and machine learning to predict cytomegalovirus infection status.

The receptor library was made with the immunoSEQ multiplex PCR assay. The paper's processing steps were these. A statistical classification framework was built for diagnosing cytomegalovirus status from the catalog of TCR beta chain sequences. In its TCRdb copy, this immuneACCESS table keeps in-frame sequences only and misses some clones. Where compared with another copy, unresolved V genes explain less than half of these, and the others have no known cause. That table furnishes V, J and clone size, whereas the DNA furnished D and trimming. The sample table contains around 300,000 clones; only one count was recorded for 70% to 90% of them. The leading ten clones occupy roughly 1% of the sample. Overall study results and their limits: Cytomegalovirus status was reported to be diagnosed by the classifier with high specificity and sensitivity in both the original and validation cohorts. Of the cluster scores, about 94% were above 0 in a later analysis, which found that TCRs clustered in the first cohort also tended to co-occur in the approximately 120 validation repertoires. A later analysis had no HLA typing for the validation cohort, so co-occurrence there was scored across all 120 or so repertoires. It was suggested by the authors that the approach could potentially be generalized to other disease states and immunological phenotypes. The study listed 164 TCR beta chains as associated with cytomegalovirus. In vitro tests confirmed that a few of the cytomegalovirus-associated TCR beta chains recognize cytomegalovirus antigens. Most TCR sequences were observed very rarely across donors, whereas some public TCRs were present in many individuals.

Separate from the roughly 650-subject first cohort, the validation cohort of roughly 110 subjects was the group to which the donors belonged. At the junction V is shortened by 0 bases and J by 4 bases, with 10 bases in between. The germline V gene encodes CDR1 SGHRS and CDR2 YFSETQ. The CDR3 sequence holds 14 residues, the cysteine and phenylalanine included. Just the 42-base CDR3 DNA is kept, in frame starting at base 1. With regard to this clone: Its antigen is unknown. No much larger clone exists at a distance of one base, and base qualities are not known.

This sequence uses TRBV5-1 and TRBJ2-5; the D segment could be TRBD1, given 5 matching bases. This clonotype was obtained from a woman under 30 in good health and CMV-seronegative. Source material: PBMCs. The CDR3 protein is CASSLDQGLETQYF. The DNA reads TGCGCCAGCAGCTTGGACCAGGGATTAGAGACCCAGTACTTC.